One and the same sample provided the 9 T cell receptor beta chains below, sequenced in a study of cytotoxic CD8 clonotypes in ibrutinib-treated CLL. Assay: immunoSEQ multiplex PCR; the TCRdb copy retains only in-frame clones and omits some. The data hold around 310,000 clones, with roughly 79% observed a single time. The sequencing used PBMCs, collected before ibrutinib treatment. These receptors came from a human donor with chronic lymphocytic leukemia.

The chain recombines TRBV14 with TRBJ2-1; D unresolved. There are 12 residues in the CDR3. Germline CDR1 reads SGHDN; CDR2 reads FVKESK. Trimming pared 4 bases from V and 7 bases from J, leaving 8 bases between. The DNA of the CDR3 is TGTGCCAGCAGCCGTAAAGGAAATGAGCAGTTCTTC. Residues: CASSRKGNEQFF.

This chain uses TRBV7-2 with TRBJ1-5; D gene uncertain. Germline assignment: CDR1 SGHTA and CDR2 FQGNSA. The length of the CDR3 is 15 residues. V lost 5 bases to trimming and J lost 9 bases, with 20 bases between them. The CDR3 region has the DNA TGTGCCAGCAGCACAAATGGGGTTACCGGATCGCCCCAGCATTTT. Residues: CASSTNGVTGSPQHF.

The rearrangement uses TRBV10-3 and TRBJ2-7; 7 bases are shared with TRBD2. The trim removed 5 bases at V and 3 bases at J, leaving 7 bases unmatched. This CDR3 spans 14 amino acids. The germline V gene has CDR1 ENHRY and CDR2 SYGVKD. Here the CDR3 DNA reads TGTGCCATCAGTCCCGGGACGGGGGGCTACGAGCAGTACTTC. Its translation is CAISPGTGGYEQYF.

This clone was seen only once. The chain recombines TRBV7-8 with TRBJ1-2; possible D gene TRBD1, 6 bases. V lost 5 bases and J 1 base, leaving 11 bases between the germline ends. The CDR3 covers 14 residues. CDR1 SGHVS and CDR2 FQNEAQ come from the germline V gene. The CDR3: CASSLRTDNYGYTF. The DNA for the CDR3 is TGTGCCAGCAGCCTGCGGACAGATAACTATGGCTACACCTTC.

In this sample, this clone turned up once. The chain is built from TRBV28 and TRBJ1-4, with 10 positions matching TRBD1. The J segment lost 7 bases and the V segment lost 3 bases, leaving 8 bases of the junction unmatched. Per the germline V gene, CDR1 is MDHEN and CDR2 is SYDVKM. This CDR3 has 16 residues. The CDR3 coding sequence is TGTGCCAGCAGTTTCCCCGACAGGGGGCGCGGTGAAAAACTGTTTTTT. Amino acids: CASSFPDRGRGEKLFF.

This clone was recorded only once. The chain recombines TRBV27 with TRBJ2-5, with D perhaps TRBD2 (5 bases). The ends were cut back, 3 bases at V and 1 base at J, with 12 bases in the middle. This CDR3 region has 15 residues. Germline values: CDR1 MNHEY, CDR2 SMNVEV (reference sequence). CDR3 nucleotides: TGTGCCAGCAGTTTTGCCAGCGGACCCCAAGAGACCCAGTACTTC. Its protein product is CASSFASGPQETQYF.

The chain uses TRBV28 and TRBJ2-3, with D uncertain. The CDR3 has 9 residues. Looked up from germline, CDR1 is MDHEN and CDR2 is SYDVKM. Trimming shortened V by 8 bases and J by 9 bases, and 6 bases separated the two germline ends. CDR3 in DNA: TGTGCCAGCGGAAAGACGCAGTATTTT. This translates into CASGKTQYF. Looking up the rest from reference TRBV28 and TRBJ2-3 gives the full variable domain: DVKVTQSSRYLVKRTGEKVFLECVQDMDHENMFWYRQDPGLGLRLIYFSYDVKMKEKGDIPEGYSVSREKKERFSLILESASTNQTSMYLCASGKTQYFGPGTRLTVL.

This clone showed up just a few times. The genes are TRBV5-1 and TRBJ1-4; D is unclear. The germline V gene encodes CDR1 SGHRS and CDR2 YFSETQ. Between the trimmed V and J ends, which lost 0 bases and 10 bases, there was a span of 10 bases. CDR3 length equals 13 residues. The CDR3 sequence: CASSLDWEGKLFF. Here the CDR3 DNA reads TGCGCCAGCAGCTTGGACTGGGAAGGAAAACTGTTTTTT.

V and J are TRBV2 and TRBJ2-5, with 10 bases identical to TRBD2. Unmatched junction bases numbered 3, after V lost 6 bases and J lost 11 bases. CDR1 and CDR2 from the germline V gene are SNHLY and FYNNEI. The length of the CDR3 is 11 residues. DNA for the CDR3: TGTGCCAGCAGAGGACTAGCGGAGCAGTACTTC. Amino acids: CASRGLAEQYF.